This T cell receptor beta chain stems from a study of lymphopenia after photon versus proton radiotherapy. TCRdb's table, derived via immunoSEQ multiplex PCR, lists solely in-frame clones and lacks some. The table has 75,000 to 90,000 clones, about 83% seen once. Germline loops: CDR1 SGHRS, CDR2 YFSETQ. The CDR3 extends over 17 amino acids. V was clipped by 0 bases and J by 2 bases; unmatched bases: 9. The rearrangement links TRBV5-1 to TRBJ2-3, with 7 bases aligning to TRBD2. The TCR was taken from a man in his 60s with pancreatic cancer. The starting material was peripheral blood, obtained from a patient treated with proton-based radiotherapy. CDR3 in DNA: TGCGCCAGCAGCTTGGATTCGCCGGGAGGACTCACAGATACGCAGTATTTT. It is translated as CASSLDSPGGLTDTQYF.